These T cell receptor beta chains were read from a single sample in a study of blood T cell repertoires in COVID-19. The data were produced by immunoSEQ multiplex PCR, yet TCRdb's version contains in-frame clones alone and is incomplete. The data hold fewer than 400,000 clones, with 75% to 90% observed a single time. Input material: peripheral blood. The receptors were sampled from a woman younger than 35 with acute or convalescent COVID-19. Both conserved end residues are part of each CDR3. The D gene is left open where the match is weak. Some rows mark clone size as missing; the rest say once, few, many or name a class of expanded clone.

CDR3 DNA,CDR3 protein,V gene,J gene,clone size,D gene
TGTGCCAGCAGTGAATCTCCAGGGGTGCATTCACCCCTCCACTTT,CASSESPGVHSPLHF,TRBV2,TRBJ1-6,-,-
TGTGCCAGCAGCCCTAGCGGGGGCAAAATCTACAATGAGCAGTTCTTC,CASSPSGGKIYNEQFF,TRBV6-2/TRBV6-3,TRBJ2-1,-,TRBD2
TGTGCCTGGACTCGGGCAGGGTCCCCTGGAAACACCATATATTTT,CAWTRAGSPGNTIYF,TRBV30,TRBJ1-3,-,-
TGTGCCAGTAGAAAGGGGGTCACTGAAGCTTTCTTT,CASRKGVTEAFF,TRBV19,TRBJ1-1,-,-
TGTGCCACCAGTGACACAGGGCAAAGCTATGGCTACACCTTC,CATSDTGQSYGYTF,TRBV24-1,TRBJ1-2,-,-
TGTGCCAGCAGTGAACAGGGGGCTAAATACGAGCAGTACTTC,CASSEQGAKYEQYF,TRBV2,TRBJ2-7,-,TRBD1
TGTGCCTGGAGTGACCCGACAGGGTACTATGGCTACACCTTC,CAWSDPTGYYGYTF,TRBV30,TRBJ1-2,-,TRBD1
TGTGCCAGCAGCCAAGAACCCCCACAGGCTAACTCCTACGAGCAGTACTTC,CASSQEPPQANSYEQYF,TRBV3-1/TRBV3-2,TRBJ2-7,-,-
TGCGCCAGCAGCTTGGACCTAGGGACAGCGAACACCGGGGAGCTGTTTTTT,CASSLDLGTANTGELFF,TRBV5-1,TRBJ2-2,-,TRBD1
TGTGCCAGCAGCTTGGGAGTTGGTCAGCCCCAGCATTTT,CASSLGVGQPQHF,TRBV7-9,TRBJ1-5,-,-
TGCGCCAGCAGTCAATCCCCGGGGGGCCATAGCAATCAGCCCCAGCATTTT,CASSQSPGGHSNQPQHF,TRBV23-1,TRBJ1-5,-,-
TGCGCCAGCAGCGCAGTGACGGCCGGGGAGACCCAGTACTTC,CASSAVTAGETQYF,TRBV5-1,TRBJ2-5,-,-
TGTGCCAGCAGTTTACAGGGGAAGGGGGACACTGAAGCTTTCTTT,CASSLQGKGDTEAFF,TRBV6-5,TRBJ1-1,-,TRBD1
TGTGCCAGCAGCCCAGGGGCGGGTTACTCCTACGAGCAGTACTTC,CASSPGAGYSYEQYF,TRBV6-6,TRBJ2-7,-,-
TGTGCCAGCAGTTTAGGAGGACCTAACTATGGCTACACCTTC,CASSLGGPNYGYTF,TRBV27,TRBJ1-2,-,-
TGTGCCAGCAGTCCTTACGGGGAGCAGTACTTC,CASSPYGEQYF,TRBV28,TRBJ2-7,-,-
TGCGCCAGCAGCCAGGTCGAACTAGCCAAAAACATTCAGTACTTC,CASSQVELAKNIQYF,TRBV4-1,TRBJ2-4,-,-
TGTGCCAGCAGTCCCGAGACAGGGGGCACTGAAGCTTTCTTT,CASSPETGGTEAFF,TRBV6-2/TRBV6-3,TRBJ1-1,-,TRBD1
TGTGCCAGCAGTAAAACAGGGGTCGGCTACACCTTC,CASSKTGVGYTF,TRBV2,TRBJ1-2,-,TRBD1
TGTGCCAGCAGCTTATGGGACAGGTCGGGGGCTAACTATGGCTACACCTTC,CASSLWDRSGANYGYTF,TRBV11-2,TRBJ1-2,-,TRBD1
TGTGCCAGCCGGGGGGGATACGAGCAGTACTTC,CASRGGYEQYF,TRBV2,TRBJ2-7,-,TRBD2
TGTGCCTGGAGTGTCGAGATGACAGATACGCAGTATTTT,CAWSVEMTDTQYF,TRBV30,TRBJ2-3,once,-
TGTGCCAGTAGTATCACTAGCGGGTCGAACACCGGGGAGCTGTTTTTT,CASSITSGSNTGELFF,TRBV19,TRBJ2-2,-,TRBD2
TGTGCCACTGCAACCGGGACAGGGAACACCGGGGAGCTGTTTTTT,CATATGTGNTGELFF,TRBV10-3,TRBJ2-2,-,TRBD1
TGTGCCAGCAGTGACCTTACCGGGGGGAATACCGGGGAGCTGTTTTTT,CASSDLTGGNTGELFF,TRBV25-1,TRBJ2-2,-,TRBD2
TGTGCCAGCAGCCTGGAGAGGGGGAACGAGCAGTACTTC,CASSLERGNEQYF,TRBV7-3,TRBJ2-7,-,-
TGTGCCAGCACCCTCCGATTCGGTGGGGGGGCGTATGAGCAGTTCTTC,CASTLRFGGGAYEQFF,TRBV5-4,TRBJ2-1,-,-
TGTGCCACCACGGACTACAGGGGCTATGGCTACACCTTC,CATTDYRGYGYTF,TRBV24-1,TRBJ1-2,-,TRBD1
TGTGCCAGCAGTTTAGGAGGGAGACTCTACAATGAGCAGTTCTTC,CASSLGGRLYNEQFF,TRBV28,TRBJ2-1,-,-
TGCGCCAGCAGCTTGTGGGCTAGCGGGGCCTACGAGCAGTACTTC,CASSLWASGAYEQYF,TRBV5-1,TRBJ2-7,-,TRBD2
TGTGCCACCAGCAGAGATGGAGACAATGAGCAGTTCTTC,CATSRDGDNEQFF,TRBV15,TRBJ2-1,-,-
TGTGCCAGCAGCGACCGAGACAATCTCTTCTCACCCCTCCACTTT,CASSDRDNLFSPLHF,TRBV27,TRBJ1-6,few,-
TGTGCCAGCAGTGACGGACAGGGAAGAGTTAGAGTGAACACTGAAGCTTTCTTT,CASSDGQGRVRVNTEAFF,TRBV6-1,TRBJ1-1,-,TRBD1
TGTGCCAGCAGTGGAAGACTAGCGGGGGGACCAGATACGCAGTATTTT,CASSGRLAGGPDTQYF,TRBV9,TRBJ2-3,-,TRBD2
TGCGCCAGCAGTCACGGGACTTCGCCTTACCAAGAGACCCAGTACTTC,CASSHGTSPYQETQYF,TRBV23-1,TRBJ2-5,-,-
TGTGCCAGCAGTCCCCGACAGGAACAGAACACTGAAGCTTTCTTT,CASSPRQEQNTEAFF,TRBV27,TRBJ1-1,-,-
TGTGCCAGCAGCGGCCGGGTTTCCTCTGGGGCCAACGTCCTGACTTTC,CASSGRVSSGANVLTF,TRBV9,TRBJ2-6,-,-
TGTGCCAGCAGCTCATCCCGTTTAGACAGGGAGAGAGGCTACACCTTC,CASSSSRLDRERGYTF,TRBV7-9,TRBJ1-2,few,TRBD1
TGTGCCAGCGCCCAGCGGGGGGCCATCAATGAGCAGTTCTTC,CASAQRGAINEQFF,TRBV18,TRBJ2-1,-,TRBD2
TGTGCCAGCAGTATGGGACAGGGGGCGCCGAACCGGGGCGAGCAGTACTTC,CASSMGQGAPNRGEQYF,TRBV28,TRBJ2-7,-,TRBD1
TGTGCCAGCAGCTTTACCTACGAGCAGTACTTC,CASSFTYEQYF,TRBV7-9,TRBJ2-7,-,-
TGCGCCAGCAGCTTGGAAAGGGGCGGGGGGCCAGATACGCAGTATTTT,CASSLERGGGPDTQYF,TRBV5-1,TRBJ2-3,-,TRBD2
TGTGCCAGCAGCCTAGGGACAGGTTTAGCCTACGAGCAGTACTTC,CASSLGTGLAYEQYF,TRBV5-4,TRBJ2-7,-,TRBD1
TGTGCCAGCAGCTATCTGGCTTCGGGGAATGAGCAGTTCTTC,CASSYLASGNEQFF,TRBV7-2,TRBJ2-1,-,-
TGCGCCAGCAGCCCCGACAGGGAAAGAGCCTCGGCTTTCTTT,CASSPDRERASAFF,TRBV10-1,TRBJ1-1,-,TRBD1
TGTGCCAGCAGTGATCAGGGATACGAGCAGTACTTC,CASSDQGYEQYF,TRBV2,TRBJ2-7,-,-
TGCGCCAGCAGCCCAGGACTAGCGGCCAACACCGGGGAGCTGTTTTTT,CASSPGLAANTGELFF,TRBV4-1,TRBJ2-2,-,TRBD2
TGCGCCAGCACCAAGACAGGCTCCCAAGAGACCCAGTACTTC,CASTKTGSQETQYF,TRBV5-1,TRBJ2-5,-,-